This T cell receptor beta chain was sequenced for a study of T cells in Graves' hyperthyroidism and ophthalmopathy. CDR1 is LGHDT and CDR2 is YNNKEL in the germline V gene (reference sequence). The CDR3 spans 14 residues. V gave up 10 bases and J gave up 0 bases, with 15 bases separating them. Amplification of TCR beta CDR3 regions was performed using RNA transcripts as template. First-round RT-PCR of the TCR CDR3 relied on the HTBI primer set. TCRdb reanalysed the multiplex PCR reads using MiXCR and keeps one entry per CDR3 protein. This table has over 500,000 distinct CDR3 sequences, 40% to 50% appearing once. Findings of the study overall: Ophthalmopathy, which appeared later, was predicted by the model a median 6.5 months before onset. Ophthalmopathy stood apart from stable hyperthyroidism in a 13 V-J model.

The table lists this clonotype with a few counts. Its specificity is unknown. Exclusion of a patient resulted from uncontrolled infection, other autoimmune disease, pregnancy or lactation. Diagnoses were established using clinical symptoms, serum thyroxine and TRAb, thyroid ultrasound and orbital computed tomography. The chain has TRBV3-1 and TRBJ2-5, with a weak D call TRBD2 (6 bases). The TCR comes from an adult woman with Graves' disease, either hyperthyroidism or ophthalmopathy (not recorded which). Sequenced sample: peripheral blood or thyroid tissue (not recorded which). The CDR3 region is CAIRTVADQETQYF. The CDR3 DNA follows: TGTGCCATCAGGACCGTAGCGGACCAAGAGACCCAGTACTTC.